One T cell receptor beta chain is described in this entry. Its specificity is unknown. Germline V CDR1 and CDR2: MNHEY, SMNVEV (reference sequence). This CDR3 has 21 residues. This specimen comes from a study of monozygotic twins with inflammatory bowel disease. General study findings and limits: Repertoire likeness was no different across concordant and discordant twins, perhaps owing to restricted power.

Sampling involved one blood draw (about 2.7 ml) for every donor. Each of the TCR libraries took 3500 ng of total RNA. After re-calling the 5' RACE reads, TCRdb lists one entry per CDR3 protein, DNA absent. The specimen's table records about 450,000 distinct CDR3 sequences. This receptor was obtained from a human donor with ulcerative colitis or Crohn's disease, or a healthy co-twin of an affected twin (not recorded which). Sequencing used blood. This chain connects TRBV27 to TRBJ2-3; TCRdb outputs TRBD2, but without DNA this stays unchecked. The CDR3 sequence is CASSFTAGTSTLRPKADTQYF.